This note documents a single T cell receptor beta chain sequence. Its antigen is as yet unknown. Trimming shortened V by 4 bases and J by 5 bases, and 18 bases separated the two germline ends. CDR1 is SGHTA and CDR2 is FQGNSA in the germline V gene. The CDR3 extends over 16 amino acids. These data come from a study of blood T cells in healthy people across ages. Whole-study context: In model experiments, template switching was able to capture about one barcoded beta molecule for every two T cells that were present. Points from the study as a whole: Greater diversity and more naive CD4+ cells were seen in long-lived donors than in aged donors.

A second roughly 6 to 11 cycle PCR used barcoded and J-beta primers. A minimum of 2.5 million CDR3-containing paired-end reads was obtained for each sample. TCRdb reprocessed the 5' RACE reads with MiXCR, giving one entry per CDR3 protein. Here the sample spans almost 800,000 distinct CDR3 sequences, roughly 64% being singletons. The clonotype was recovered from a man aged 25 to 45 in good health. The sample consisted of blood. The chain joins TRBV7-2 to TRBJ1-5, with no clear D. The CDR3 loop is CASSSYSDTQDQPQHF. The CDR3 nucleotides are TGTGCCAGCAGCTCCTACTCAGACACGCAAGATCAGCCCCAGCATTTT.